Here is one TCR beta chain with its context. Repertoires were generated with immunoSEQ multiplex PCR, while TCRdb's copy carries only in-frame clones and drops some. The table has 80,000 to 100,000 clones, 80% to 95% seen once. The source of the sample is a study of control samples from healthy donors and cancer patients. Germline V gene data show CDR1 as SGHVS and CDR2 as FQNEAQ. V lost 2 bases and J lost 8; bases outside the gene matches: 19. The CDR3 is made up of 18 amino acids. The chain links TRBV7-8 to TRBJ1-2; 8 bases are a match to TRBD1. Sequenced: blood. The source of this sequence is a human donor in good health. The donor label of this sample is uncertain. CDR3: CASSLRGGTGGMDGGYTF. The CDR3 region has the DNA TGTGCCAGCAGCTTAAGGGGTGGGACAGGAGGGATGGATGGAGGCTACACCTTC.